One sample yielded the 26 T cell receptor beta chains listed below, sequenced in a study of circulating CD8 cells and anti-PD-1 response in melanoma. From live CD3+CD8+TCRalphabeta+ cells, four PD-1 and/or TIGIT subsets were sorted. Using around 15 ng of total RNA, TCR libraries were made with the QIAseq Immune Repertoire TCR panel. In TCRdb, the reads were re-called with MiXCR into one record per CDR3 protein. The table shows 300 to 450 distinct CDR3 sequences, with less than 3.5% occurring only once. This sample comprised CD8+ T cells from PBMCs, obtained at baseline or after one month of anti-PD-1 therapy (not recorded which). The receptor set was obtained from a human donor with melanoma.

This clonotype is termed large. The V and J genes are TRBV5-5 and TRBJ2-7; 9 bases align to TRBD1. The CDR3 is made up of 17 amino acids. J lost 7 bases, V lost 3 bases, and 17 bases had no gene match. Germline CDR1 SGHKS, CDR2 YYEKEE (reference sequence). The CDR3 sequence is CASSSGTGNPSAEEQYF. The CDR3 bases are TGTGCCAGCAGCTCCGGGACAGGGAACCCCTCGGCGGAGGAGCAGTACTTC.

By frequency in the sample, this clonotype is large. The rearrangement uses TRBV24-1 and TRBJ2-1; TRBD2 agrees at 12 bases. The CDR3 is 22 amino acids. CDR1 and CDR2 (germline): KGHDR, SFDVKD. After removal of 0 bases from V and 5 bases from J, the junction contained 19 bases not matched to a gene. CDR3 DNA sequence: TGTGCCACCAGTGATTTGTGTAGCTTAAATTATTGGACTAGCGGGACGAACAATGAGCAGTTCTTC. It encodes CATSDLCSLNYWTSGTNNEQFF.

In its sample, this clonotype ranks as large (0.1 to 1%). This chain links TRBV29-1 with TRBJ2-3; D is ambiguous. Per germline, CDR1 SQVTM and CDR2 ANQGSEA. V gave up 6 bases and J gave up 4 bases, with 35 bases separating them. The CDR3 length is 20 residues. The chain's CDR3 is CSVYGILSPAPVPWADTQYF. The CDR3, as DNA: TGCAGCGTATATGGGATCCTTTCGCCAGCCCCGGTTCCGTGGGCAGATACGCAGTATTTT.

This clonotype is labeled large. V gene TRBV27 combines with J gene TRBJ1-3; the D gene is possibly TRBD1 (5 bases). V was cut by 3 bases and J by 4 bases, with 16 bases left in between. Germline V CDR1 and CDR2: MNHEY, SMNVEV (reference sequence). This CDR3 comprises 16 residues. Here the CDR3 DNA reads TGTGCCAGCAGTTTGTCAGGGCGCCCGGGGGGAAACACCATATATTTT. Amino acids: CASSLSGRPGGNTIYF.

This clonotype is deemed large. This chain joins TRBV29-1 and TRBJ1-2; the match to TRBD1 covers 8 bases. Germline loops: CDR1 SQVTM, CDR2 ANQGSEA. The CDR3 is made up of 14 amino acids. V was pared by 6 bases and J by 3 bases, with 9 bases of the junction left unmatched. CDR3 in DNA: TGCAGCGTCGGTCGGACAGGGAAATACTATGGCTACACCTTC. Translated, it gives CSVGRTGKYYGYTF.

By sample share, this clonotype is large (0.1 to 1%). The rearrangement links TRBV13 to TRBJ2-1; D is uncertain. In germline, CDR1 is PRHDT, CDR2 FYEKMQ (reference sequence). This CDR3 spans 14 amino acids. V was cut by 1 base and J by 3 bases, with 7 bases left in between. This CDR3 is CASSLVPRYNEQFF. Here the CDR3 DNA reads TGTGCCAGCAGCTTAGTGCCCCGCTACAATGAGCAGTTCTTC. Full variable domain (missing parts from reference TRBV13 and TRBJ2-1): AAGVIQSPRHLIKEKRETATLKCYPIPRHDTVYWYQQGPGQDPQFLISFYEKMQSDKGSIPDRFSAQQFSDYHSELNMSSLELGDSALYFCASSLVPRYNEQFFGPGTRLTVL.

Relative to its sample, this clonotype is large. This chain joins TRBV27 and TRBJ2-7; D gene unclear. V gave up 2 bases and J gave up 1 base, with 21 bases separating them. In germline, CDR1 is MNHEY, CDR2 SMNVEV (reference sequence). The CDR3 length is 18 residues. The CDR3 nucleotides read TGTGCCAGCAGTTTAGATCGTTCGTTAGGTAGAAGGTCCTACGAGCAGTACTTC. Encoded protein: CASSLDRSLGRRSYEQYF.

In this sample, this clonotype is large. The chain uses TRBV29-1 and TRBJ1-1, with TRBD1 identical over 11 bases. The CDR3 spans 12 residues. CDR1 and CDR2 (germline): SQVTM, ANQGSEA. V shed 7 bases, J shed 4 bases, and the junction held 2 bases outside the gene matches. The CDR3 DNA reads TGCAGCGGGACAGGGGGCGGCACTGAAGCTTTCTTT. This translates into CSGTGGGTEAFF.

By frequency in the sample, this clonotype is medium-sized. The chain couples TRBV19 to TRBJ2-1; D is tentatively TRBD1 or TRBD2 (6 bases each). The CDR3 spans 13 residues. Trimming shortened V by 8 bases and J by 4 bases, and 12 bases separated the two germline ends. The germline gives CDR1 LNHDA, CDR2 SQIVND (reference sequence). CDR3 DNA: TGTGCCAGTGGTAAGGGGGGTTACAATGAGCAGTTCTTC. Its translation: CASGKGGYNEQFF.

This clonotype was counted a few times. Being one base from a much bigger clone, this may be a read error. This chain joins TRBV27 and TRBJ2-7; TRBD1 is a possible D gene (6 bases). CDR3 length: 15 amino acids. Germline lookup yields CDR1 MNHEY and CDR2 SMNVEV (reference sequence). CDR3 coding DNA: TGTGCCGGCAGTTTTCGGAAAGGGGGATCCTACGAGCAGTACTTC. Translated: CAGSFRKGGSYEQYF.

This clonotype is termed large. The V and J genes are TRBV20-1 and TRBJ1-2; no clear D gene. V shed 0 bases and J shed 0 bases, with 11 bases lying between them. Germline V CDR1 and CDR2: DFQATT, SNEGSKA (reference sequence). This CDR3 has 15 residues. The CDR3 sequence: CSARDVAGANYGYTF. The CDR3 DNA follows: TGCAGTGCTAGAGATGTAGCGGGTGCTAACTATGGCTACACCTTC.

This clonotype rates as large (0.1 to 1%). This sequence joins TRBV6-4 and TRBJ2-3; no reliable D call. Germline loops: CDR1 MRHNA, CDR2 SNTAGT. This CDR3 has 14 amino acids. V gave up 2 bases and J gave up 6 bases, with 12 bases separating them. The CDR3 region has the DNA TGTGCCAGCAGTGACGCCCCCGACCATGATACGCAGTATTTT. Its translation is CASSDAPDHDTQYF.

With respect to this clonotype: Possible read error: a much larger clone is one base away. The genes are TRBV2 and TRBJ2-5, with D perhaps TRBD1 or TRBD2 (6 bases each). The CDR3 sequence is 15 residues long. CDR1 is SNHLY, CDR2 FYNNEI, per germline. The ends were cut back, 9 bases at V and 2 bases at J, with 19 bases in the middle. Here the CDR3 reads CARRVNRDFQETQYF. DNA for the CDR3: TGTGCCAGGAGGGTCAACAGGGACTTTCAAGAGACCCAGTACTTC.

By share, this clonotype ranks as large. V is TRBV27 and J is TRBJ1-1, with a weak D call TRBD1 (5 bases). In germline, CDR1 is MNHEY, CDR2 SMNVEV (reference sequence). The CDR3 runs to 13 residues. V lost 2 bases, J lost 7 bases, and 11 bases lay in between. The CDR3, as DNA: TGTGCCAGCAGTTTAGTTGGGGGTCATGAAGCTTTCTTT. It specifies CASSLVGGHEAFF.

By its share, this clonotype is medium-sized. The V gene is TRBV28, the J gene TRBJ2-2; D is unclear. The V end was cut by 5 bases, the J end by 0 bases, with 16 bases between. CDR3 length equals 17 residues. The germline gives CDR1 MDHEN, CDR2 SYDVKM. The CDR3 sequence: CASSLFGSGANTGELFF. The CDR3 DNA sequence: TGTGCCAGCAGTCTATTCGGGTCAGGAGCGAACACCGGGGAGCTGTTTTTT.

In its sample, this clonotype ranks as large. The chain employs TRBV12-3 or TRBV12-4 and TRBJ2-5; 7 bases match TRBD1. The CDR3 contains 15 residues. The trim removed 5 bases at V and 4 bases at J, leaving 10 bases unmatched. The CDR3 protein is CASSPLTGLGETQYF. The DNA of the CDR3 is TGTGCCAGCAGTCCCCTGACAGGGTTAGGAGAGACCCAGTACTTC.

This clonotype qualifies as medium-sized. The genes are TRBV5-6 and TRBJ2-5; maybe TRBD1 (7 bases). The CDR3 totals 17 residues. Germline assignment: CDR1 SGHDT and CDR2 YYEEEE. Trimming took 3 bases from V and 5 from J, leaving 23 bases between them. DNA of the CDR3: TGTGCCAGCAGCTCCTCACTGCAGGGGGGATCGCAGGAGACCCAGTACTTC. Translation gives CASSSSLQGGSQETQYF.

As concerns this clonotype: A much larger clone is a single base away; this may be a read error. Since no conserved phenylalanine or tryptophan closes the CDR3, a read error is the likely cause. The chain uses TRBV2 and TRBJ2-5; D is possibly TRBD1 or TRBD2 (6 bases each). Deletions cut 9 bases from V and 2 bases from J, with 19 bases between. The CDR3 length is 15 residues. Germline V gene data show CDR1 as SNHLY and CDR2 as FYNNEI. CDR3 residues: CARGVNRDFQETQYL. The CDR3 nucleotides read TGTGCCAGGGGGGTCAACAGGGACTTTCAAGAGACCCAGTACCTC.

By frequency in the sample, this clonotype is medium-sized. This rearrangement joins TRBV3-1 to TRBJ2-1; 9 nucleotides agree with TRBD2. The CDR3 has 16 residues. CDR1 is LGHDT and CDR2 is YNNKEL in the germline V gene (reference sequence). Trimming at V came to 1 base and at J to 0 bases, leaving 1 base not matched to a gene. CDR3 protein: CASSQGAGGSYNEQFF. The CDR3 DNA reads TGTGCCAGCAGCCAAGGAGCGGGGGGCTCCTACAATGAGCAGTTCTTC.

By sample share, this clonotype is large. The CDR3 here is CASSIGRTGTEAFF. CDR3 bases: TGTGCCAGTAGTATTGGGCGGACGGGTACTGAAGCTTTCTTT. V is TRBV19 and J is TRBJ1-1; no clear D gene. Germline CDR1 is LNHDA and CDR2 is SQIVND (reference sequence). V lost 3 bases to trimming and J lost 5 bases, with 13 bases between them. This CDR3 has 14 amino acids.

Details on this clonotype: An end of the junction does not agree with germline; a read error may underlie this. This chain uses TRBV11-2 with TRBJ2-2; the D gene is possibly TRBD2 (5 bases). Germline CDR1 is SGHAT and CDR2 is FQNNGV. The CDR3 contains 14 residues. The CDR3 reads CASSLMRNTGEQFF. For the CDR3, the DNA is TGTGCCAGCAGCCTAATGAGGAACACCGGGGAGCAGTTTTTT.

This sequence joins TRBV29-1 and TRBJ1-4; D gene ambiguous. This CDR3 is built from 14 residues. Trimming left V 6 bases short and J 8 bases short, with 19 bases between. Germline V CDR1 and CDR2: SQVTM, ANQGSEA. The CDR3, as DNA: TGCAGCGTAACCGGGCAGGCCTCCGGCGAAAAACTGTTTTTT. It specifies CSVTGQASGEKLFF.

This clonotype appeared a few times. A much larger clone sits a single nucleotide away, making a read error possible. The chain couples TRBV29-1 to TRBJ2-5, with D possibly TRBD1 on 5 matching bases. Germline assignment: CDR1 SQVTM and CDR2 ANQGSEA. The CDR3 has 13 amino acids. V lost 5 bases, J lost 5 bases, and 15 bases lay in between. CDR3 sequence reads: CSVPAGSQETQYF. The CDR3 DNA reads TGCAGCGTTCCCGCAGGGTCCCAGGAGACCCAGTACTTC.

This clonotype is large. V is TRBV29-1 and J is TRBJ2-1; D may be TRBD1 or TRBD2 (5 bases each). The CDR3 spans 13 residues. Trimming left V 5 bases short and J 6 bases short, with 14 bases between. In germline, CDR1 is SQVTM, CDR2 ANQGSEA. In DNA form, the CDR3 reads TGCAGCGTTTCCGGGACGTCGAGCAATGAGCAGTTCTTC. It is translated as CSVSGTSSNEQFF.

By sample fraction, this clonotype is large. The chain couples TRBV25-1 to TRBJ2-3; D gene ambiguous. Between the trimmed V and J ends, which lost 4 bases and 1 base, there was a span of 12 bases. The germline gives CDR1 MGHDK, CDR2 SYGVNS. The CDR3 has 15 amino acids. The CDR3: CASSGKGERTDTQYF. DNA for the CDR3: TGTGCCAGCAGTGGAAAGGGCGAGCGCACAGATACGCAGTATTTT.

This clonotype is termed medium-sized (0.01 to 0.1%). The CDR3 nucleotides are TGCAGCGTTGAAGACGCGGGAGACTCGACAGATACGCAGTATTTT. This translates into CSVEDAGDSTDTQYF. J is TRBJ2-3 and V is TRBV29-1; 7 bases are a match to TRBD2. CDR3 length equals 15 residues. The V gene end was trimmed by 0 bases and the J gene end by 3 bases; junction bases not matched to a gene: 6. Germline-derived CDR1 and CDR2 are SQVTM and ANQGSEA.